What follows is one T cell receptor (beta chain) and its context. At the DNA level, this CDR3 is encoded by other sequences in the same sample as well. Per germline, CDR1 GTSNPN and CDR2 SVGIG (reference sequence). Trimming took 2 bases from V and 5 from J, leaving 6 bases between them. This CDR3 has 11 amino acids. The entry originates in a study of blood T cell repertoires in COVID-19. Study-wide context: PBMCs, B-cell-depleted T cells, or T cells were the source of the cDNA or gDNA that made up the material.

Categorization into cohorts depended on clinical history that participants reported. Exposed participants encountered a COVID-19 case during the 2 weeks preceding study entry. Authors' analysis steps: Reference gene primer amplification yielded estimated nucleated cell counts. Sequenced by immunoSEQ multiplex PCR; TCRdb stores in-frame clones only, minus some. V and J calls and clone size come straight from that table; D and trimming were deduced from the DNA. The data show 250,000 to 300,000 clones, roughly 80% seen once. This TCR was recovered from a middle-aged man who had been exposed to COVID-19. The J gene is TRBJ1-2, the V gene TRBV30; D uncertain. Sequenced input: PBMCs or T cells enriched from blood (not recorded which). The CDR3 region is CAWSLRYGYTF. DNA for the CDR3: TGTGCCTGGAGTCTACGGTATGGCTACACCTTC.